These T cell receptor beta chains were read from a single sample in a study of cytomegalovirus exposure and HLA in healthy donors. The repertoire was sequenced with immunoSEQ multiplex PCR; TCRdb's copy has only in-frame clones and lacks some. This sample has 130,000 to 150,000 clones; about 82% occur once, and the top ten carry roughly 2%. The sequencing sample was made of PBMCs. These receptors all come from a man aged 25-40 years in good health and CMV-seronegative. Both conserved end residues are trimmed from each CDR3. Fields, in order: V gene, J gene, CDR3 protein.

TRBV5-8,TRBJ1-2,ASSLDGAGGYT
TRBV5-1,TRBJ1-1,ASSLVGGSNTEAF
TRBV10-1,TRBJ1-1,ASRMTGEAEAF
TRBV2,TRBJ1-5,ASSEDGQVNQPQH
TRBV7-9,TRBJ2-7,ASSLAPLSYEQY
TRBV28,TRBJ1-1,ASSLGAGLWAF
TRBV6-5,TRBJ1-1,ASSPTGRRGEAF
TRBV19,TRBJ2-2,ASSTSRTSTGELF
TRBV30,TRBJ1-1,AWSRSNTEAF
TRBV7-8,TRBJ2-3,ASSPDLPSTDTQY
TRBV7-9,TRBJ2-7,ASTPPGLSSYEQY
TRBV5-1,TRBJ2-3,ASRVEQDSDTQY
TRBV28,TRBJ1-1,ASSTYSGTGNTEAF
TRBV5-4,TRBJ2-1,ASSRTGGYNEQF
TRBV29-1,TRBJ1-1,SCGQGPMNTEAF
TRBV2,TRBJ1-1,ASRKSGGGNTEAF
TRBV7-9,TRBJ1-1,ASSSLGLEAF
TRBV19,TRBJ2-5,ARDRGGTQY
TRBV6-1,TRBJ1-2,ASTTGVYGYT
TRBV14,TRBJ2-7,ASSQDRVLVSYEQY
TRBV7-8,TRBJ2-7,ASSLAADRALEQY
TRBV5-5,TRBJ1-1,ASTPISKSTEAF
TRBV12-5,TRBJ2-7,ASGLGGQYEQY
TRBV29-1,TRBJ2-3,SVDRRGGTDTQY
TRBV5-1,TRBJ2-2,ASSLGWRQRNTGELF
TRBV5-1,TRBJ2-7,ASASASGTYEQY
TRBV6-1,TRBJ2-5,ASSWTSGSFETQY
TRBV25-1,TRBJ2-1,ASSGSLNEQF
TRBV6-5,TRBJ1-1,ASSQDSSNTEAF